The T cell receptor (beta chain) under discussion was sequenced for a study of a mutant IDH1 vaccine in newly diagnosed glioma. Method: immunoSEQ multiplex PCR; TCRdb's copy keeps in-frame clones and lacks some. The sample shows some 60,000 clones, roughly four fifths of them seen only once. Comments on this clone: Its antigen remains unidentified.

CDR3 length equals 14 residues. V dropped 5 bases and J dropped 4; count of bases not matched to a gene: 4. CDR1 and CDR2 from the germline V gene are SEHNR and FQNEAQ (reference sequence). Time point defined: week 11, during vaccination. The investigators gave 300 ug of mutant IDH1 20-mer peptide in each vaccine dose, together with topical imiquimod. The sample in question was PBMCs, obtained from a glioma patient whose treatment included an IDH1 peptide vaccine. V gene TRBV7-9 combines with J gene TRBJ2-7; 11 nucleotides match TRBD2. The receptor comes from a man aged 25-45 years with glioma. The CDR3 loop reads CASSRSSGGYEQYF. The CDR3 DNA sequence: TGTGCCAGCAGCCGGTCTAGCGGGGGGTACGAGCAGTACTTC.